This TCR beta chain was observed in a study of T cells after yellow fever vaccination. The length of the CDR3 is 14 residues. The V end was cut by 4 bases, the J end by 0 bases, with 11 bases between. Germline CDR1 is DFQATT and CDR2 is SNEGSKA (reference sequence). This clonotype was counted between two and nine times. Its specificity is not known. A single record per CDR3 protein comes from TCRdb applying MiXCR to the 5' RACE reads. The sample has 400,000 or so distinct CDR3 sequences; about 9.9% are singletons. Notes on the study in general: Boosting was followed by the reappearance of most primary-vaccination clones (approximately 95% CD4, about 90% CD8).

The material sequenced was PBMCs, taken on the day of the first yellow fever vaccination. The V and J genes are TRBV20-1 and TRBJ2-3; either TRBD1 or TRBD2 may supply D (6 bases each). The sequence came from a man younger than 35 who received the YFV17D yellow fever vaccine. CDR3 sequence (DNA): TGCAGTGCTAATACGGGGGCTAGCACAGATACGCAGTATTTT. It translates to CSANTGASTDTQYF.